The entry that follows covers one T cell receptor beta chain sequence. This sample was included in a study of shared T cell receptors in the human thymus. Clones were sequenced by immunoSEQ multiplex PCR, and TCRdb holds only the in-frame ones, with some missing. The table has under 450,000 clones, approximately 95% seen once; the top ten hold approximately 0.02%. CDR1 and CDR2 (germline): SEHNR, FQNEAQ (reference sequence). V trimming: 1 base; J trimming: 3 bases; junction bases outside the gene matches: 5. The CDR3 sequence is 16 residues long. The sequencing input was thymocytes. This sequence originates from a human donor. The chain carries TRBV7-9 and TRBJ2-5, with 10 positions matching TRBD2. The chain's CDR3 is CASSLEGTSAKETQYF. CDR3 in DNA: TGTGCCAGCAGCTTAGAGGGGACTAGCGCAAAAGAGACCCAGTACTTC.